This record concerns one T cell receptor beta chain sequence. It was with unique molecular identifiers that the TCRbeta library was prepared. One entry per CDR3 protein, called by TCRdb with MiXCR from the PCR reads. The sample lists roughly 180,000 distinct CDR3 sequences; roughly 14% were seen once. This sample is part of a study of T-cell reconstitution after alpha-beta-depleted transplantation in children. V shed 3 bases and J 7 bases; nucleotides not matched to a gene: 7. The CDR3 has 13 residues. Germline-derived CDR1 and CDR2 are DFQATT and SNEGSKA (reference sequence). The V gene is TRBV20-1, the J gene TRBJ1-1, with TRBD1 matching over 8 bases. The sequencing used PBMCs from the stem cell graft donor, collected from the stem cell graft. This receptor was obtained from a human donor who donated a stem cell graft to a child with acute lymphoblastic leukemia. The CDR3 coding sequence is TGCAGTGCTAGGATACAGGGGGGGGGTGAAGCTTTCTTT. Residues: CSARIQGGGEAFF.